This T cell receptor beta chain was recorded in a study of identical twins' blood T cells. Sample barcodes were added at both library ends during cDNA synthesis. Using its own MiXCR run on the 5' RACE reads, TCRdb lists one record per CDR3 protein. Among 350,000 to 450,000 distinct CDR3 sequences listed, roughly 28% were seen once. The study, taken as a whole, reports: Each donor's most abundant TCRbeta clonotypes shared more CDR3 sequences with her twin than unrelated donors.

Donors were six healthy women in three monozygous twin pairs. Likely shared infections and vaccines: all three twin pairs were reared together. The germline V gene encodes CDR1 DFQATT and CDR2 SNEGSKA (reference sequence). The ends lost 7 bases at V and 9 bases at J; junction bases unmatched: 15. The CDR3 totals 14 residues. With respect to this clonotype: Its antigen is unknown.

The sequencing input was PBMCs. The TCR was taken from a woman aged 18-49 years in good health. V and J are TRBV20-1 and TRBJ2-1; TRBD2 matches 7 bases. CDR3 loop: CSVKETSRRGEQFF. The CDR3 region has the DNA TGCAGTGTTAAGGAGACTAGCCGAAGGGGTGAGCAGTTCTTC.